This T cell receptor beta chain was profiled in a study of patients and donors after allogeneic stem cell transplantation. TCRdb recomputed calls from the RT-PCR reads with MiXCR, one row per CDR3 protein. The profile shows about 200,000 distinct CDR3 sequences, roughly two fifths of them singletons. This receptor was identified in a human donor who was either an allogeneic HSCT recipient or a stem cell or donor lymphocyte infusion donor (not recorded which). It is not recorded whose cells these are; they may come from a transplant donor. Specimen: blood, either unsorted or a sorted T cell fraction (not recorded which).

CDR3 loop: CASSSRGGLKNIQYF. DNA of the CDR3: TGTGCCAGCAGCTCCCGGGGGGGACTCAAAAACATTCAGTACTTC. V and J are TRBV7-8 and TRBJ2-4, with 8 bases fitting TRBD2. Germline V gene data show CDR1 as SGHVS and CDR2 as FQNEAQ. The CDR3 is 15 residues long. Trimming removed 4 bases from V and 3 bases from J; junction bases left unmatched: 5.